The clone carrying this T cell receptor (beta chain) was seen many times. Its matching antigen is unknown. Researchers took RNA transcripts and amplified the TCR beta CDR3 regions from them. A first-round RT-PCR of the TCR CDR3 used the HTBI primer set. TCRdb re-called the multiplex PCR reads through MiXCR, storing one row per CDR3 protein. The sample consists of 200,000 to 250,000 distinct CDR3 sequences, around 17% of them appearing once. These data are taken from a study of T cells in Graves' hyperthyroidism and ophthalmopathy. Study background: Upon initial diagnosis and before any treatment, peripheral blood was collected.

Orbital computed tomography, thyroid ultrasound, serum thyroxine and TRAb, and clinical symptoms together informed the diagnoses. Trimming took 1 base from V and 2 from J; bases not matched to a gene: 6. CDR1 is LGHNA, CDR2 YNFKEQ, per germline. The CDR3 consists of 17 residues. Study-wide results and limits: Blood also carried most thyroid clonotypes expanded above 0.001.

Sample: blood. The receptor comes from a woman younger than 35 with Graves' ophthalmopathy. This sequence joins TRBV4-2 and TRBJ2-1; 9 nucleotides line up with TRBD1. CDR3 DNA sequence: TGTGCCAGCAGCCAAGCATTAGGACAGGGGACCTACAATGAGCAGTTCTTC. Translated: CASSQALGQGTYNEQFF.